The source of this TCR beta chain is a study of cytomegalovirus exposure and HLA in healthy donors. Overall study findings and caveats: Looking again later, the authors saw that most CMV-associated TCR beta chains seemed HLA-restricted. For presence/absence analyses, sequencing depth was assumed to be roughly uniform across donors.

Amplification used 60 Vbeta primers and 13 Jbeta primers. The data were produced by immunoSEQ multiplex PCR, yet TCRdb's version contains in-frame clones alone and is incomplete. The table has under 250,000 clones, approximately 88% seen once. Every donor was a healthy person donating bone marrow. This CDR3 comprises 17 residues. Trimming took 2 bases from V and 5 from J; bases not matched to a gene: 8. Germline CDR1 reads SGHNT; CDR2 reads YYREEE (reference sequence). In regard to this clone: Its antigen is currently unknown.

V and J are TRBV5-4 and TRBJ2-2; 11 bases map to TRBD2. The receptor was derived from a boy younger than 10 in good health and CMV-seronegative. Sample: PBMCs. DNA for the CDR3: TGTGCCAGCAGCTTCGCTAGCGGGGGGCGAGGGACCGGGGAGCTGTTTTTT. Its protein product is CASSFASGGRGTGELFF.